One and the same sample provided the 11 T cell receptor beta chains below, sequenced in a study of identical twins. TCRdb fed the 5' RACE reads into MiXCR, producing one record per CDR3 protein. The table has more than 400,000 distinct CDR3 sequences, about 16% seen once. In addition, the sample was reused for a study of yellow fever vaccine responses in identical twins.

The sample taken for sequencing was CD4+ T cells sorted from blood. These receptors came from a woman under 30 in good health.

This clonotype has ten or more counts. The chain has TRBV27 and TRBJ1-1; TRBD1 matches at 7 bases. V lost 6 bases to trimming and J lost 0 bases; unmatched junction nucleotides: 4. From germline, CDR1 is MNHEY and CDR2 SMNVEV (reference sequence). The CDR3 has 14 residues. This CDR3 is CASRKQGLNTEAFF. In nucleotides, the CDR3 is TGTGCCAGCAGGAAACAGGGGTTGAACACTGAAGCTTTCTTT.

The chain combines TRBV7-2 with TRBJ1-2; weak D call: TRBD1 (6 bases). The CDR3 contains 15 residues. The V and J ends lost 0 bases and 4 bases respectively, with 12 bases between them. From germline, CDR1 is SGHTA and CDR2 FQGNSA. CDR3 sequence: CASSLAFGQSYGYTF. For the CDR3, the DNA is TGTGCCAGCAGCTTAGCATTCGGACAGAGCTATGGCTACACCTTC.

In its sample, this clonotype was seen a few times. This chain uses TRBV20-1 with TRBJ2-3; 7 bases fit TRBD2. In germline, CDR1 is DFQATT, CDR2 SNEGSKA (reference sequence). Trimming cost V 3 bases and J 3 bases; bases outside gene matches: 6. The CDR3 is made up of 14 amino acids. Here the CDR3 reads CSARFTAGTDTQYF. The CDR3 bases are TGCAGTGCTAGGTTTACAGCGGGGACAGATACGCAGTATTTT.

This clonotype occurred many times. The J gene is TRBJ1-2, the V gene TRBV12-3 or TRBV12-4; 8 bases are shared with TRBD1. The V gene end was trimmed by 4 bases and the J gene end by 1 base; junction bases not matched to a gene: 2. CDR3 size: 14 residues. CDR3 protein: CASSYTGGNYGYTF. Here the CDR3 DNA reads TGTGCCAGCAGTTATACAGGGGGTAACTATGGCTACACCTTC.

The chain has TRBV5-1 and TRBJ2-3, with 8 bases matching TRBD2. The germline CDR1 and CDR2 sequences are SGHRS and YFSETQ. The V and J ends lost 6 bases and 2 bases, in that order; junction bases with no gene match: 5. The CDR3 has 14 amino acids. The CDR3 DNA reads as TGCGCCAGCACAAGCGGGGGTTTCACAGATACGCAGTATTTT. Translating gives CASTSGGFTDTQYF.

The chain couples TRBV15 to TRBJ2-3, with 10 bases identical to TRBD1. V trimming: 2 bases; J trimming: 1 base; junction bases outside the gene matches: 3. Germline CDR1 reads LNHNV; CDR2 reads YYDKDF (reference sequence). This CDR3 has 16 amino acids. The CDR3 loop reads CATSRLGTGGTDTQYF. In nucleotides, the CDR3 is TGTGCCACCAGCAGACTCGGGACAGGGGGCACAGATACGCAGTATTTT.

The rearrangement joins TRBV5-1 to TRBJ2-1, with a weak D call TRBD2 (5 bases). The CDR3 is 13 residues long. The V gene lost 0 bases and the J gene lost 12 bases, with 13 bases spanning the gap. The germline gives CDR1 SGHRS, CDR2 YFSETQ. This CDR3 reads CASSLEGLEGQFF. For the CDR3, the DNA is TGCGCCAGCAGCTTGGAAGGGTTAGAGGGGCAGTTCTTC.

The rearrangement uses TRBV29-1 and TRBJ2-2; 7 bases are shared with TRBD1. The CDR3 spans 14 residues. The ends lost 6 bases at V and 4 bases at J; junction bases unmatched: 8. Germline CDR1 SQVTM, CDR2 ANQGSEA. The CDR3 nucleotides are TGCAGCGTCCGCGGACAGGAGAGCACCGGGGAGCTGTTTTTT. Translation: CSVRGQESTGELFF.

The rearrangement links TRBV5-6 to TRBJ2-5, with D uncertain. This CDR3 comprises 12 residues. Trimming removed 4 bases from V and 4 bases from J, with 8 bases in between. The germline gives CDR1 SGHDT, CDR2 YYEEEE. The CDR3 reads CASSLTLETQYF. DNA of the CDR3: TGTGCCAGCAGCCTGACGTTAGAGACCCAGTACTTC.

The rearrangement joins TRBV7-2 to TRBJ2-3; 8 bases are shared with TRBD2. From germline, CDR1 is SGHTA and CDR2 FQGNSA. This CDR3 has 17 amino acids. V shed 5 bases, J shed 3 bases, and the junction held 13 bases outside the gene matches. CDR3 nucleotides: TGTGCCAGCAGCCCCCGAATAGCGGGGAGGGGAACAGATACGCAGTATTTT. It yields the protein CASSPRIAGRGTDTQYF.

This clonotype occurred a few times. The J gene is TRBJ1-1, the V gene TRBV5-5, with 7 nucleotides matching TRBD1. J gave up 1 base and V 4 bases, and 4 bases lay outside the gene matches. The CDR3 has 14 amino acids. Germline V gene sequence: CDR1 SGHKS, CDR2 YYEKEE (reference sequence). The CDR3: CASSVTGSNTEAFF. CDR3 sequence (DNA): TGTGCCAGCAGCGTGACAGGGTCGAACACTGAAGCTTTCTTT.